What follows are 10 T cell receptor beta chains derived from one specimen sequenced in a study of T cells after yellow fever vaccination. Each CDR3 protein is one row after TCRdb ran MiXCR on the 5' RACE reads. There are approximately 250,000 distinct CDR3 sequences in the sample; roughly 6.2% occur only once, and about 1% lies in the top ten. The input for sequencing was CD4+ T cells sorted from PBMCs, taken on the day of the yellow fever booster vaccination. The receptors were gathered from a man younger than 40 who received the YFV17D yellow fever vaccine.

The sample holds a few counts of this clonotype. This rearrangement joins TRBV2 to TRBJ2-3; TRBD2 is a possible D gene (5 bases). The germline CDR1 and CDR2 sequences are SNHLY and FYNNEI. Trimming took 7 bases from V and 9 from J, leaving 14 bases between them. The CDR3 length is 12 residues. This CDR3 reads CASNPTSGTQYF. The CDR3 DNA reads TGTGCCAGCAACCCCACCAGCGGAACGCAGTATTTT.

This clonotype was seen at least ten times. DNA for the CDR3: TGTGCCAGCAGTAGTTCCCGGGTCCAAGTCTCAGATACGCAGTATTTT. Its protein is CASSSSRVQVSDTQYF. The V call is TRBV27, the J call TRBJ2-3; D remains ambiguous. Germline assignment: CDR1 MNHEY and CDR2 SMNVEV (reference sequence). This CDR3 has 16 amino acids. V dropped 5 bases and J dropped 4 bases, with 19 bases sitting between them.

This clonotype turned up a few times. The V gene is TRBV6-1, the J gene TRBJ2-3, with no clear D. Germline CDR1 and CDR2: MNHNS and SASEGT. This CDR3 has 14 residues. Trimming stripped 3 bases from V and 5 bases from J, with 12 bases between. The CDR3 DNA reads TGTGCCAGCAGTGAGGACCTCTGGGTAGATACGCAGTATTTT. It translates to CASSEDLWVDTQYF.

This chain uses TRBV20-1 with TRBJ2-1, with D unclear. The V end lost 6 bases, the J end lost 0 bases, and 15 bases lay between the germline ends. The CDR3 consists of 15 residues. Germline CDR1 DFQATT, CDR2 SNEGSKA (reference sequence). In nucleotides, the CDR3 is TGCAGTGCGACTGGAGCCCCTATCTCCTACAATGAGCAGTTCTTC. Residues: CSATGAPISYNEQFF.

This clonotype was seen many times. The rearrangement joins TRBV29-1 to TRBJ1-2; the D is unclear. CDR3 length: 13 amino acids. Per the germline V gene, CDR1 is SQVTM and CDR2 is ANQGSEA. Trimming cost V 4 bases and J 5 bases, with 14 bases left between them. CDR3 in amino acids: CSVGFDGPYGYTF. DNA of the CDR3: TGCAGCGTTGGGTTTGACGGACCGTATGGCTACACCTTC.

As regards this clonotype: Mismatch with germline at one junction end may stem from a read error. This sequence joins TRBV2 and TRBJ2-5; 14 nucleotides line up with TRBD2. CDR1 is SNHLY, CDR2 FYNNEI, per germline. The length of the CDR3 is 15 residues. The CDR3 DNA reads as TGTACCAGCTGCGCGGGACTAGCGGGAGAAGAGACCCAGTACTTC. Encoded protein: CTSCAGLAGEETQYF.

This clonotype was detected ten times or more. The chain recombines TRBV12-3 or TRBV12-4 with TRBJ2-1; TRBD2 agrees at 13 bases. Unmatched junction bases numbered 5, after V lost 6 bases and J lost 3 bases. The CDR3 contains 16 residues. CDR3 sequence (DNA): TGTGCCAGCAGGGGACTAGCGGGACCTAACTACAATGAGCAGTTCTTC. It is translated as CASRGLAGPNYNEQFF.

This clonotype was observed a few times. The chain couples TRBV7-9 to TRBJ2-1; 11 nucleotides agree with TRBD2. The CDR3 has 15 residues. Germline-derived CDR1 and CDR2 are SEHNR and FQNEAQ (reference sequence). Losses at the gene ends were 5 bases for V and 3 bases for J; bases not matched to a gene: 3. The CDR3 DNA is TGTGCCAGCAGCAAAACTAGCGGGGGCTACAATGAGCAGTTCTTC. This codes for CASSKTSGGYNEQFF.

V is TRBV2 and J is TRBJ2-2, with D tentatively TRBD1 or TRBD2 (7 bases each). V was shortened by 7 bases and J by 4 bases, with 16 bases between the two germline ends. The germline CDR1 and CDR2 sequences are SNHLY and FYNNEI. The CDR3 has 15 residues. CDR3 nucleotide sequence: TGTGCCAGCACCGAGGGAGGGGGCCCCACCGGGGAGCTGTTTTTT. Amino acid sequence: CASTEGGGPTGELFF. The full variable domain, its missing parts supplied by reference TRBV2 and TRBJ2-2, is EPEVTQTPSHQVTQMGQEVILRCVPISNHLYFYWYRQILGQKVEFLVSFYNNEISEKSEIFDDQFSVERPDGSNFTLKIRSTKLEDSAMYFCASTEGGGPTGELFFGEGSRLTVL.

This clonotype was counted many times. This sequence joins TRBV4-1 and TRBJ2-3; D gene ambiguous. V was shortened by 0 bases and J by 9 bases, with 25 bases between the two germline ends. The CDR3 contains 18 residues. The germline gives CDR1 MGHRA, CDR2 YSYEKL. CDR3 residues: CASSQEVGVFDRSMTQYF. CDR3 sequence (DNA): TGCGCCAGCAGCCAAGAAGTTGGGGTTTTTGATCGGAGTATGACGCAGTATTTT.